The present T cell receptor beta chain was sequenced within a study of beta chain features in type 1 diabetes. Study results and limitations: TCRB CDR3s from Type 1 diabetes patients were moderately but significantly shorter in all four CD4+ subsets.

All of the isolated RNA was reverse transcribed, so expressed TCRB transcripts were sequenced. Deep immunoSEQ sequencing covered naive, central memory and regulatory T cell samples. Assay used: immunoSEQ multiplex PCR; TCRdb lists only in-frame clones, some missing. Among about 650,000 clones listed, around an eighth were seen once. Sorted CD4+ subsets: naive, central memory, regulatory, stem cell-like memory (CD45RO/CCR7/CD25/CD127/CD95/CD27 panel). Concerning this clone itself: The antigen remains unidentified.

The CDR3 has 14 amino acids. V lost 4 bases to trimming and J lost 3 bases; unmatched junction nucleotides: 6. In germline, CDR1 is PRHDT, CDR2 FYEKMQ (reference sequence). The chain couples TRBV13 to TRBJ2-7, with 7 nucleotides matching TRBD1. The TCR comes from a man aged 25-45 years with type 1 diabetes. The sequencing input was naive CD4+ T cells from blood. CDR3 nucleotide sequence: TGTGCCAGCAGCTCTCGCACAGGGGTCTACGAGCAGTACTTC. It is translated as CASSSRTGVYEQYF. The full variable domain, rest sourced from reference TRBV13 and TRBJ2-7, is AAGVIQSPRHLIKEKRETATLKCYPIPRHDTVYWYQQGPGQDPQFLISFYEKMQSDKGSIPDRFSAQQFSDYHSELNMSSLELGDSALYFCASSSRTGVYEQYFGPGTRLTVT.